One T cell receptor (beta chain) is described in this entry. Sequencing used immunoSEQ multiplex PCR; TCRdb keeps in-frame clones, though not all of them. The profile covers tens of thousands of clones, with 75% to 90% appearing a single time and roughly 15% taken by the ten largest. The data are from a study of blood T cell repertoires in COVID-19. The TCR comes from a woman older than 75 with active or convalescent COVID-19. The sequenced sample consisted of peripheral blood.

The CDR3 DNA is TGTGCCAGCAGCCACCAGGGACAGGGGGCCCACGAGCAGTACTTC. Its protein product is CASSHQGQGAHEQYF. V usage is TRBV5-4 and J usage is TRBJ2-7, with 12 positions matching TRBD1. Trimming took 4 bases from V and 5 from J; bases not matched to a gene: 7. This CDR3 contains 15 residues. Per germline, CDR1 SGHNT and CDR2 YYREEE (reference sequence).